This T cell receptor beta chain was observed in a study of post-analysis software for immune sequencing data (dated by TCRdb to about 2015). Context from the whole study: Disease courses on record covered relapsing-remitting, secondary progressive and progressive-relapsing multiple sclerosis, though some patients had no subtype annotation. The patient repertoires were set against about 12 previously published healthy control repertoires from donors whose ages ranged from roughly 6 to 27 years. A subset of samples was prepared in parallel using single-end sample barcoding, then pooled and co-amplified after Illumina adapter ligation.

The germline V gene provides CDR1 SGHRS and CDR2 YFSETQ. The CDR3 runs 14 residues from the cysteine to the phenylalanine. Only the CDR3 DNA is retained, 42 bases long and in frame from the first base. TCR beta repertoires were profiled from peripheral blood of roughly 13 young patients with multiple sclerosis to demonstrate the VDJtools post-analysis software. The multiple sclerosis patients were children and adolescents ranging in age from roughly 6 to 16 years. Points the paper makes about the study in general: The control group was slightly older than the multiple sclerosis patient group. Significantly lower normalized Chao1 diversity was found in multiple sclerosis patients than in controls, suggesting substantial peripheral T-cell clonal expansion. Roughly 5 TRBV segments, including TRBV5-6, TRBV5-1 and TRBV20-1, were significantly more frequent in patients than controls. Direct clustering with F measure showed strong co-clustering of samples prepared in the same batch, prompting a batch-effect correction.

This clonotype has just one count. Its antigen is not yet known. Per-base quality was not reported, and no clone a single base away is much larger than it. Library construction relied on PCR. This sample was sequenced with an Illumina HiSeq 2500. Unique molecular identifiers were incorporated into TCR beta cDNA libraries to reduce PCR and sequencing biases. Per 1 to 10 million input T cells, approximately 500,000 cDNA molecules were obtained, such that each molecule approximated one T cell. Patient libraries were prepared and sequenced with the same protocol used for the earlier healthy control dataset. Samples belonging to the same batch were prepared together, multiplexed and sequenced on a shared HiSeq lane. The original pipeline was this. MIGEC was used to process the raw barcoded reads, and molecular identifier groups with only a single read were discarded before consensus assembly and CDR3 extraction. VDJtools was used for post-analysis of the clonotype tables, with diversity normalized by down-sampling every dataset to the smallest sample size. In repertoire overlap clustering, CDR3 amino acid sequences, but not nucleotide sequences, were matched to correct batch-related cross-sample contamination. The public reads were run again by TCRdb, first through fastp at Q25 and then through MiXCR, and only productive beta chains were kept. Each CDR3 protein gets just one entry, which takes the most common genes and DNA from the rows behind it. It is TCRdb's table, rather than the study itself, that gives the V and J calls and clone size. This sample is represented by 820,000 or so distinct CDR3 sequences; approximately 50% of them were singletons. The ten largest clones capture 4.6% of the sample.

The receptor was isolated from a girl aged 5 to 17 with multiple sclerosis. Recombination joined TRBV5-1 with TRBJ2-4; the D gene is possibly TRBD1, with 6 bases matching. The DNA end is a closer match to TRBJ2-7, so the J assignment may be wrong. Sequenced: blood. The nucleotide sequence is TGCGCCAGCAGCTTGGCCCAGGGGTATGACGAGCAGTACTTC. This encodes CASSLAQGYDEQYF.